Each of the 32 T cell receptor beta chains below was sequenced from the same sample in a study of shared clonotypes between healthy human individuals. Sequencing used immunoSEQ multiplex PCR; TCRdb keeps in-frame clones, though not all of them. There are nearly 1,000,000 clones in the sample; over 60% occur only once, and around 1.5% lies in the top ten. The sample comprised memory CD4+ T cells sorted from blood. Subset indicated: CD45RA-negative fraction. These receptors all stem from a man younger than 30 in good health.

The genes are TRBV2 and TRBJ1-2; 7 nucleotides match TRBD1. Germline V gives CDR1 SNHLY, CDR2 FYNNEI. This CDR3 spans 11 amino acids. V gave up 8 bases and J gave up 8 bases; unmatched junction bases: 5. CDR3 sequence (DNA): TGTGCCAGCCGACAGGGTTACGGCTACACCTTC. Amino acid sequence: CASRQGYGYTF.

This clone came up a few times. The V gene is TRBV7-2, the J gene TRBJ1-1; 7 nucleotides align to TRBD1. The V segment lost 5 bases and the J segment 3 bases; nucleotides outside the gene matches: 6. CDR1 is SGHTA and CDR2 is FQGNSA in the germline V gene. This CDR3 is 14 amino acids long. The chain's CDR3 is CASSPRDSHTEAFF. CDR3 DNA sequence: TGTGCCAGCAGCCCCCGGGACAGCCACACTGAAGCTTTCTTT.

This clone showed up many times. V usage is TRBV5-6 and J usage is TRBJ1-4; 7 bases line up with TRBD1. Losses at the gene ends were 0 bases for V and 1 base for J; bases not matched to a gene: 0. This CDR3 spans 15 amino acids. CDR1 and CDR2 from the germline V gene are SGHDT and YYEEEE. CDR3 region: CASSLDRGTNEKLFF. The CDR3 region has the DNA TGTGCCAGCAGCTTGGACAGGGGAACTAATGAAAAACTGTTTTTT.

The chain carries TRBV27 and TRBJ2-3, with 7 bases that match TRBD2. V dropped 5 bases and J dropped 7; count of bases not matched to a gene: 6. CDR3 length: 13 amino acids. Germline CDR1 MNHEY, CDR2 SMNVEV (reference sequence). The DNA of the CDR3 is TGTGCCAGCAGTCCAGAGCGGGGCTATACGCAGTATTTT. Protein product: CASSPERGYTQYF.

This chain joins TRBV12-5 and TRBJ2-7; D is perhaps TRBD2 (5 bases). V dropped 5 bases and J dropped 2 bases, with 10 bases sitting between them. Germline values: CDR1 LGHNT, CDR2 FRNRAP. The CDR3 is 13 amino acids. For the CDR3, the DNA is TGTGCTAGTGGTCTCTCGGGAACCTACGAGCAGTACTTC. Its translation: CASGLSGTYEQYF.

Comments on this clone: The junction shows a germline mismatch at one end, possibly a read error. This chain links TRBV6-1 with TRBJ1-2, with D unclear. The length of the CDR3 is 10 residues. CDR1 is MNHNS, CDR2 SASEGT, per germline. The CDR3 region has the DNA TGTGCCAGCAGTGAACGACGGTGGGGCTTC. Amino acid sequence: CASSERRWGF.

The gene calls are TRBV7-9 and TRBJ1-4, with a tentative D call TRBD1 (6 bases). V lost 5 bases and J lost 4, with 14 bases in between. The CDR3 runs to 15 residues. Germline-derived CDR1 and CDR2 are SEHNR and FQNEAQ (reference sequence). The CDR3 DNA reads as TGTGCCAGCAGCCTCATACAGGGCGTTAATGAAAAACTGTTTTTT. This sequence encodes CASSLIQGVNEKLFF.

The rearrangement joins TRBV4-3 to TRBJ2-3; D might be TRBD2 (5 bases). V was cut by 4 bases and J by 4 bases, with 15 bases left in between. Germline V gene lookup returns CDR1 LGHNA and CDR2 YSLEER. This CDR3 has 15 amino acids. CDR3 loop: CASSPDWSKSDTQYF. The CDR3 bases are TGCGCCAGCAGCCCGGACTGGTCAAAGTCAGATACGCAGTATTTT.

The gene calls are TRBV12-5 and TRBJ1-1; unclear D gene. CDR1 is LGHNT and CDR2 is FRNRAP in the germline V gene. The CDR3 totals 14 residues. With 5 bases removed from V and 1 base from J, the gap between germline ends came to 11 bases. The CDR3 bases are TGTGCTAGTGGTACCCTCGGAGGGAACACTGAAGCTTTCTTT. Translating gives CASGTLGGNTEAFF.

The table lists this clone with a count of one. This same CDR3 is encoded by further DNA sequences in the sample. The J gene is TRBJ1-2, the V gene TRBV7-9; D might be TRBD1 (6 bases). The germline gives CDR1 SEHNR, CDR2 FQNEAQ (reference sequence). V was cut by 4 bases and J by 4 bases, with 13 bases left in between. The length of the CDR3 is 14 residues. In DNA form, the CDR3 reads TGTGCCAGCAGCTCCGGGCAGGGGCCCTATGGCTACACCTTC. Protein product: CASSSGQGPYGYTF.

The chain employs TRBV5-1 and TRBJ2-1; tentatively, D is TRBD2 (5 bases). The V end lost 4 bases, the J end lost 7 bases, and 12 bases lay between the germline ends. The CDR3 extends over 13 amino acids. CDR1 SGHRS and CDR2 YFSETQ come from the germline V gene. CDR3 coding DNA: TGCGCCAGCAGCGTTCTAGCACTGAATGAGCAGTTCTTC. It is translated as CASSVLALNEQFF.

This clone has only one observation. The genes are TRBV2 and TRBJ1-2; the D gene is possibly TRBD1 (5 bases). Germline V gene lookup returns CDR1 SNHLY and CDR2 FYNNEI. The CDR3 has 14 amino acids. The ends were cut back, 1 base at V and 3 bases at J, with 9 bases in the middle. In DNA, the CDR3 is TGTGCCAGCAGTGAAGGGACACTGTACTATGGCTACACCTTC. This translates into CASSEGTLYYGYTF. The entire variable domain, with the rest obtained from reference TRBV2 and TRBJ1-2, is as follows: EPEVTQTPSHQVTQMGQEVILRCVPISNHLYFYWYRQILGQKVEFLVSFYNNEISEKSEIFDDQFSVERPDGSNFTLKIRSTKLEDSAMYFCASSEGTLYYGYTFGSGTRLTVV.

J is TRBJ2-7 and V is TRBV4-1, with 8 bases lining up with TRBD1. Trimming took 3 bases from V and 2 from J; bases not matched to a gene: 12. The CDR3 sequence is 17 residues long. Germline V CDR1 and CDR2: MGHRA, YSYEKL. CDR3 nucleotide sequence: TGCGCCAGCAGCCACTCACTCGGACAGGGAATCGCCTACGAGCAGTACTTC. This sequence encodes CASSHSLGQGIAYEQYF.

The V and J genes are TRBV6-1 and TRBJ2-2, with TRBD2 matching over 10 bases. V lost 8 bases, J lost 7 bases, and 10 bases stayed unmatched. Germline values: CDR1 MNHNS, CDR2 SASEGT. This CDR3 contains 15 residues. The CDR3 spells CASQERGGRSGELFF. CDR3 in DNA: TGTGCCAGCCAGGAGCGGGGGGGCCGGAGCGGGGAGCTGTTTTTT.

V gene TRBV27 combines with J gene TRBJ2-7, with 10 bases that match TRBD2. The junction had 2 bases not matched to a gene; V was cut back by 3 bases and J by 3 bases. CDR3 length: 14 amino acids. CDR1 is MNHEY, CDR2 SMNVEV, per germline (reference sequence). The CDR3 region is CASSFLAGDYEQYF. CDR3 DNA: TGTGCCAGCAGTTTTCTAGCGGGAGACTACGAGCAGTACTTC.

This clone was observed once. The chain recombines TRBV18 with TRBJ1-4; possible D gene TRBD1, 5 bases. The CDR3 is 14 amino acids. The V gene lost 3 bases and the J gene lost 8 bases, with 13 bases spanning the gap. CDR1 and CDR2 from the germline V gene are KGHSH and LQKENI. CDR3: CASSPTSGTEKLFF. The DNA for the CDR3 is TGTGCCAGCTCACCTACTTCCGGGACCGAAAAACTGTTTTTT.

This chain uses TRBV6-1 with TRBJ1-2; D is unresolved. There are 12 residues in the CDR3. CDR1 and CDR2 (germline): MNHNS, SASEGT. V lost 6 bases and J 8 bases, leaving 13 bases between the germline ends. The DNA of the CDR3 is TGTGCCAGCAGGCCGGGCGCCGGGGGCTACACCTTC. Translated: CASRPGAGGYTF.

This chain uses TRBV5-1 with TRBJ2-7; 8 nucleotides line up with TRBD2. Germline trimming cut 4 bases from V and 1 base from J; bases unmatched to any gene: 7. This CDR3 region has 15 residues. Germline assignment: CDR1 SGHRS and CDR2 YFSETQ. The CDR3 DNA sequence: TGCGCCAGCAGCCCCGGGAGGGAGGTATCCTACGAGCAGTACTTC. Its protein is CASSPGREVSYEQYF.

V usage is TRBV5-6 and J usage is TRBJ2-1; D gene ambiguous. Trimming stripped 4 bases from V and 0 bases from J, with 20 bases between. This CDR3 region has 18 residues. Germline V gives CDR1 SGHDT, CDR2 YYEEEE. The DNA of the CDR3 is TGTGCCAGCAGCCCAGGACCGGGCCCCTCAAGCTCCTACAATGAGCAGTTCTTC. Protein: CASSPGPGPSSSYNEQFF.

The chain couples TRBV5-4 to TRBJ2-7; 13 bases are shared with TRBD2. The germline gives CDR1 SGHNT, CDR2 YYREEE (reference sequence). The CDR3 contains 16 residues. The V segment lost 1 base and the J segment 4 bases; nucleotides outside the gene matches: 5. The CDR3, as DNA: TGTGCCAGCAGCTTGCCCCCGGGACTAGCGGGATACGAGCAGTACTTC. Amino acids: CASSLPPGLAGYEQYF.

The rearrangement joins TRBV5-5 to TRBJ2-1; D possibly corresponds to TRBD2 (7 bases). The CDR3 spans 16 residues. V lost 3 bases and J 6 bases, leaving 19 bases between the germline ends. Germline CDR1 is SGHKS and CDR2 is YYEKEE (reference sequence). The CDR3 here is CASSSLGGPAANEQFF. CDR3 nucleotide sequence: TGTGCCAGCAGCTCCCTGGGGGGGCCGGCTGCCAATGAGCAGTTCTTC.

The chain uses TRBV5-6 and TRBJ2-1; 9 bases are a match to TRBD1. Germline CDR1 reads SGHDT; CDR2 reads YYEEEE. The V gene end was trimmed by 2 bases and the J gene end by 5 bases; junction bases not matched to a gene: 5. This CDR3 comprises 15 residues. The CDR3 DNA sequence: TGTGCCAGCAGCTTAAGTGGGACAGGGCACAATGAGCAGTTCTTC. This translates into CASSLSGTGHNEQFF.

About this clone: Other DNA sequences within the sample encode an identical CDR3. The V gene is TRBV7-2, the J gene TRBJ2-3, with unresolved D. This CDR3 spans 13 amino acids. V was shortened by 5 bases and J by 3 bases, with 9 bases between the two germline ends. Germline V lookup: CDR1 SGHTA, CDR2 FQGNSA. CDR3 amino acids: CASSLSRTDTQYF. The CDR3 nucleotides read TGTGCCAGCAGCCTCTCGAGGACAGATACGCAGTATTTT.

This clone was counted once. CDR3: CASSVYSSYNEQFF. Here the CDR3 DNA reads TGTGCCAGCAGTGTGTACAGCTCCTACAATGAGCAGTTCTTC. V gene TRBV25-1 combines with J gene TRBJ2-1; D is undetermined. Trimming took 4 bases from V and 0 from J, leaving 7 bases between them. This CDR3 contains 14 residues. CDR1 is MGHDK, CDR2 SYGVNS, per germline.

The chain uses TRBV28 and TRBJ2-2, with TRBD1 as a possible D gene (6 bases). This CDR3 comprises 14 residues. The V gene lost 10 bases and the J gene lost 5 bases, with 17 bases spanning the gap. CDR1 and CDR2 (germline): MDHEN, SYDVKM. CDR3 region: CATKNSRGTGELFF. DNA for the CDR3: TGTGCCACCAAGAACAGCAGGGGTACCGGGGAGCTGTTTTTT.

This chain joins TRBV18 and TRBJ2-2; D gene uncertain. Trimming stripped 1 base from V and 0 bases from J, with 12 bases between. Looked up from germline, CDR1 is KGHSH and CDR2 is LQKENI. This CDR3 has 17 amino acids. The CDR3 nucleotides are TGTGCCAGCTCACCACTACCGCCGGGCGCGAACACCGGGGAGCTGTTTTTT. It yields the protein CASSPLPPGANTGELFF.

This chain connects TRBV28 to TRBJ1-2, with 10 nucleotides matching TRBD1. Trimming at V came to 5 bases and at J to 7 bases, leaving 10 bases not matched to a gene. Germline CDR1 is MDHEN and CDR2 is SYDVKM. CDR3 length: 15 amino acids. The CDR3 nucleotides read TGTGCCAGCAGTAGGGGGACAGGGGACGTCTTTGGCTACACCTTC. This gives the protein CASSRGTGDVFGYTF.

V gene TRBV27 combines with J gene TRBJ2-6; 7 bases are a match to TRBD1. This CDR3 has 16 amino acids. Germline V lookup: CDR1 MNHEY, CDR2 SMNVEV (reference sequence). V was pared by 5 bases and J by 4 bases, with 8 bases of the junction left unmatched. The CDR3 nucleotides are TGTGCCAGCAGTCCGACAGGGTTAGCCGGGGCCAACGTCCTGACTTTC. Residues: CASSPTGLAGANVLTF.

This clone has a count of ten or more. The rearrangement joins TRBV19 to TRBJ2-1; 10 nucleotides line up with TRBD1. The CDR3 length is 14 residues. Germline CDR1 and CDR2: LNHDA and SQIVND (reference sequence). The J segment lost 7 bases and the V segment lost 5 bases, leaving 5 bases of the junction unmatched. Here the CDR3 reads CASSSGQGVNEQFF. For the CDR3, the DNA is TGTGCCAGTAGTTCCGGACAGGGGGTAAATGAGCAGTTCTTC.

V usage is TRBV5-1 and J usage is TRBJ1-5, with D possibly being TRBD1 (5 bases). Germline V gene data show CDR1 as SGHRS and CDR2 as YFSETQ. The V end was cut by 4 bases, the J end by 9 bases, with 14 bases between. The CDR3 covers 13 residues. The CDR3 protein is CASSIDGQGPQHF. The CDR3 DNA is TGCGCCAGCAGCATCGACGGGCAGGGGCCCCAGCATTTT.

This clone was detected a few times. The chain is built from TRBV5-4 and TRBJ1-1; no firm D call. Looked up from germline, CDR1 is SGHNT and CDR2 is YYREEE (reference sequence). Trimming took 4 bases from V and 2 from J, leaving 12 bases between them. This CDR3 has 14 residues. The CDR3 protein is CASSQTPANTEAFF. The CDR3 DNA reads TGTGCCAGCAGCCAAACCCCAGCAAACACTGAAGCTTTCTTT.

The chain combines TRBV18 with TRBJ1-5; D ambiguous. CDR3 length: 12 amino acids. Germline assignment: CDR1 KGHSH and CDR2 LQKENI. The ends were cut back, 8 bases at V and 7 bases at J, with 12 bases in the middle. CDR3 sequence (DNA): TGTGCCAGCCGGGAGGGCGGGCAGCCCCAGCATTTT. Protein: CASREGGQPQHF.